These T cell receptor beta chains were read from a single sample in a study of blood T cell repertoires in COVID-19. This table comes from immunoSEQ multiplex PCR, and its TCRdb copy is limited to in-frame clones, with some not included. The data show 85,000 to 110,000 clones, roughly 84% seen once. Sequenced sample: peripheral blood. The receptors here all came from a human donor in a cohort sampled during active COVID-19. Each CDR3 is given with its conserved first and last residue. A D gene is named only where the DNA matches it firmly. Clone size is shown for a subset of rows, as once, few, many or a class of expanded clone.

cdr3_aa cdr3_nt cdr3_length j_call d_call clone_size v_call
CASSPLTRGRDEAFF TGTGCCAGCAGCCCACTAACTCGGGGGAGGGATGAAGCTTTCTTT 15 TRBJ1-1 - once TRBV7-7
CASSLSRGREAFF TGTGCCAGCAGTTTATCCAGGGGGCGCGAAGCTTTCTTT 13 TRBJ1-1 TRBD1 - TRBV27
CASSLDFGSTYEQYF TGCGCCAGCAGCTTGGATTTCGGGAGCACCTACGAGCAGTACTTC 15 TRBJ2-7 - once TRBV5-1
CASSLDQGSEQYF TGCGCCAGCAGCTTGGACCAGGGGAGTGAGCAGTACTTC 13 TRBJ2-7 - - TRBV5-1
CASSVAGQGGGDTQYF TGTGCCAGCAGCGTAGCGGGACAGGGAGGGGGAGATACGCAGTATTTT 16 TRBJ2-3 TRBD1 few TRBV9
CASSFQTGGTDTQYF TGTGCCAGCAGCTTTCAAACAGGGGGTACAGATACGCAGTATTTT 15 TRBJ2-3 TRBD1 - TRBV5-8
CASSPTQGYGYTF TGTGCCAGCAGCCCCACCCAGGGGTATGGCTACACCTTC 13 TRBJ1-2 - - TRBV7-9
CAISEWGGNQPQHF TGTGCCATCAGTGAGTGGGGGGGCAATCAGCCCCAGCATTTT 14 TRBJ1-5 - - TRBV10-3
CASRTGMNTEAFF TGCGCCAGCAGAACAGGCATGAACACTGAAGCTTTCTTT 13 TRBJ1-1 - - TRBV10-2
CASSLAGATEAFF TGTGCCAGCAGCTTAGCAGGGGCTACTGAAGCTTTCTTT 13 TRBJ1-1 - - TRBV7-2
CASRETQEINQPQHF TGCGCCAGCAGGGAAACACAGGAGATCAATCAGCCCCAGCATTTT 15 TRBJ1-5 - - TRBV10-2
CASSADRSSYNEQFF TGTGCCAGCAGCGCGGACAGAAGCTCCTACAATGAGCAGTTCTTC 15 TRBJ2-1 - - TRBV11-2
CASSAKPKTGGTGEQYF TGTGCCAGCAGCGCGAAACCGAAGACAGGGGGGACCGGCGAGCAGTACTTC 17 TRBJ2-7 TRBD1 - TRBV9
CASSLPSRGGNTIYF TGTGCCAGCAGCTTACCGTCTAGGGGAGGAAACACCATATATTTT 15 TRBJ1-3 - - TRBV13
CASSLDEGGNTIYF TGTGCCAGCAGCTTAGATGAGGGAGGAAACACCATATATTTT 14 TRBJ1-3 - - TRBV7-9
CASSWSGHTQYEQYF TGCGCCAGCAGCTGGAGCGGCCACACTCAATACGAGCAGTACTTC 15 TRBJ2-7 - - TRBV5-1
CASSSLQGNYGYTF TGTGCCAGCAGCTCCCTTCAGGGAAACTATGGCTACACCTTC 14 TRBJ1-2 - - TRBV11-2
CASSLFGSQPQHF TGTGCCAGCAGCCTGTTTGGGAGTCAGCCCCAGCATTTT 13 TRBJ1-5 - - TRBV11-2
CASSLLARGTEAFF TGTGCCAGCAGCCTTCTTGCGCGGGGCACTGAAGCTTTCTTT 14 TRBJ1-1 - - TRBV11-2
CAISFTSTDTQYF TGTGCCATCAGTTTTACTAGCACAGATACGCAGTATTTT 13 TRBJ2-3 - - TRBV10-3
CASSSDSARRSDTQYF TGTGCCAGCAGCTCCGACTCGGCCCGGCGGTCAGATACGCAGTATTTT 16 TRBJ2-3 - - TRBV7-2
CASGLAGQETQYF TGTGCTAGTGGACTAGCGGGCCAAGAGACCCAGTACTTC 13 TRBJ2-5 TRBD2 - TRBV12-5
CASSQTGASTYEQYF TGCGCCAGCAGCCAAACAGGGGCCAGTACCTACGAGCAGTACTTC 15 TRBJ2-7 TRBD1 - TRBV4-1
CASSGKQGETEAFF TGCGCCAGCAGCGGGAAGCAGGGGGAAACTGAAGCTTTCTTT 14 TRBJ1-1 TRBD1 - TRBV5-1
CASSLSWGTSYEQYF TGTGCCAGCAGTTTAAGCTGGGGGACATCCTACGAGCAGTACTTC 15 TRBJ2-7 - once TRBV27
CAISEGLQETQYF TGTGCCATCAGTGAGGGACTCCAAGAGACCCAGTACTTC 13 TRBJ2-5 - - TRBV10-3
CASSFTLRDEQYF TGTGCCAGCAGCTTTACCTTGCGGGACGAGCAGTACTTC 13 TRBJ2-7 - - TRBV7-3
CASSSRQNLQETQYF TGTGCCAGCAGCTCGCGACAGAACCTCCAAGAGACCCAGTACTTC 15 TRBJ2-5 - - TRBV5-4
CATSGSGRNTEAFF TGTGCCACCAGCGGTTCGGGTAGGAACACTGAAGCTTTCTTT 14 TRBJ1-1 - few TRBV15
CASNGAGYGYTF TGTGCCAGCAATGGGGCCGGCTATGGCTACACCTTC 12 TRBJ1-2 - - TRBV11-2
CASTLGRGQETQYF TGTGCCAGCACCCTGGGTAGGGGCCAAGAGACCCAGTACTTC 14 TRBJ2-5 - once TRBV5-8
CASNPGGTDTQYF TGTGCCAGCAATCCCGGGGGGACAGATACGCAGTATTTT 13 TRBJ2-3 TRBD2 - TRBV12-3/TRBV12-4
CASKDTNQPQHF TGTGCCAGCAAAGACACCAATCAGCCCCAGCATTTT 12 TRBJ1-5 - once TRBV28
CASSFRAGDGHEQFF TGTGCCAGCAGCTTTCGAGCGGGGGATGGTCATGAGCAGTTCTTC 15 TRBJ2-1 TRBD2 few TRBV7-2
CASSPGGSNQPQHF TGTGCCAGCAGCCCCGGGGGGAGCAATCAGCCCCAGCATTTT 14 TRBJ1-5 - once TRBV7-9
CASSVEGRANYGYTF TGTGCCAGCAGCGTAGAAGGCAGGGCTAACTATGGCTACACCTTC 15 TRBJ1-2 - - TRBV9
CAISVRTGSYEQYF TGTGCCATCAGTGTGAGGACTGGCTCCTACGAGCAGTACTTC 14 TRBJ2-7 - - TRBV10-3
CATRQGYGYTF TGTGCCACAAGACAGGGTTATGGCTACACCTTC 11 TRBJ1-2 TRBD1 - TRBV2
CASSPSTGFGNTIYF TGCGCCAGCAGCCCCTCGACAGGGTTCGGAAACACCATATATTTT 15 TRBJ1-3 TRBD1 few TRBV5-1
CASSLGGGRVNYEQYF TGTGCCAGCAGCCTAGGCGGGGGCAGGGTAAACTACGAGCAGTACTTC 16 TRBJ2-7 - - TRBV3-1/TRBV3-2
CASSILQREEKLFF TGTGCCAGTAGTATACTTCAAAGAGAGGAAAAACTGTTTTTT 14 TRBJ1-4 - - TRBV19
CATHARDRGVGGDTQYF TGTGCCACCCATGCCCGGGACAGGGGTGTTGGTGGAGATACGCAGTATTTT 17 TRBJ2-3 TRBD1 - TRBV3-1/TRBV3-2
CASSPSSAGQHNSPLHF TGTGCCAGCTCACCATCCTCCGCTGGACAGCATAATTCACCCCTCCACTTT 17 TRBJ1-6 - - TRBV18
CASSQEFSDSPLHF TGTGCCAGCAGCCAAGAATTTAGTGATTCACCCCTCCACTTT 14 TRBJ1-6 - - TRBV4-2
CASSVGRGRNYGYTF TGTGCCAGCAGCGTAGGTAGGGGCCGGAACTATGGCTACACCTTC 15 TRBJ1-2 - - TRBV9
CASSADKASEQYF TGTGCCAGCAGCGCAGACAAGGCCTCCGAGCAGTACTTC 13 TRBJ2-7 - - TRBV5-4